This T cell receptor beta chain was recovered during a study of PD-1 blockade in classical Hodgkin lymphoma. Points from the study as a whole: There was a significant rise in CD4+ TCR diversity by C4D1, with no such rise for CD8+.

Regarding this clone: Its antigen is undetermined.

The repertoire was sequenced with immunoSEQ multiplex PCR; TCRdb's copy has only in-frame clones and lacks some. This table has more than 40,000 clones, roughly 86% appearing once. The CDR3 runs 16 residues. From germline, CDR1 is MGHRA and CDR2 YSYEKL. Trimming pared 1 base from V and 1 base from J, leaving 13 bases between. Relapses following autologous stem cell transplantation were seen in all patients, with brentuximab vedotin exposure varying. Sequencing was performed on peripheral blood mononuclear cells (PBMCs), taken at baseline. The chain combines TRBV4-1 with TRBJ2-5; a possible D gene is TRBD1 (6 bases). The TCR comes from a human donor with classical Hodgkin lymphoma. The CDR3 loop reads CASSQVGTRSQETQYF. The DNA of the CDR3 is TGCGCCAGCAGCCAAGTCGGGACACGCTCCCAAGAGACCCAGTACTTC.